The 8 T cell receptor beta chains below were found in one sample sequenced in a study of beta chain features in type 1 diabetes. All of the isolated RNA was reverse transcribed, so expressed TCRB transcripts were sequenced. Profiling relied on immunoSEQ multiplex PCR, and the TCRdb table lists in-frame clones only, not all of them. The data show a few hundred thousand clones, with around a quarter seen just once and under 5% held by the top ten. Source material: central memory CD4+ T cells from blood. These receptors were taken from a man aged 25-40 years in good health.

The chain combines TRBV7-7 with TRBJ2-5; D might be TRBD1 (5 bases). CDR1 is SSHAT and CDR2 is FNYEAQ in the germline V gene (reference sequence). This CDR3 contains 15 residues. Trimming took 2 bases from V and 3 from J, leaving 13 bases between them. The CDR3: CASSLSQSREETQYF. In nucleotides, the CDR3 is TGTGCCAGCAGCTTATCCCAAAGCAGGGAAGAGACCCAGTACTTC.

The chain couples TRBV5-1 to TRBJ1-1; possibly TRBD1 for D (5 bases). CDR3 length: 13 amino acids. Germline V gene lookup returns CDR1 SGHRS and CDR2 YFSETQ. V gave up 0 bases and J gave up 8 bases, with 11 bases separating them. The CDR3 coding sequence is TGCGCCAGCAGCTTGGACAGGCTTGGGGAAGCTTTCTTT. Translating it yields CASSLDRLGEAFF.

In this sample, this clone turned up a few times. The rearrangement joins TRBV5-1 to TRBJ2-1, with D perhaps TRBD1 or TRBD2 (5 bases each). The CDR3 runs to 13 residues. CDR1 is SGHRS and CDR2 is YFSETQ in the germline V gene. Trimming left V 3 bases short and J 10 bases short, with 14 bases between. In DNA, the CDR3 is TGCGCCAGCAGCTGGGACCTCGTGACGGAGCAGTTCTTC. Amino acids: CASSWDLVTEQFF.

The gene calls are TRBV5-4 and TRBJ2-2; 11 nucleotides agree with TRBD1. J gave up 4 bases and V 4 bases, and 9 bases lay outside the gene matches. This CDR3 is 17 amino acids long. Germline values: CDR1 SGHNT, CDR2 YYREEE (reference sequence). CDR3 in DNA: TGTGCCAGCAGCGGGACAGGGGGAGCTCATCCCACCGGGGAGCTGTTTTTT. This sequence encodes CASSGTGGAHPTGELFF.

This chain links TRBV6-5 with TRBJ1-1, with 7 bases that match TRBD1. With V trimmed by 5 bases and J by 6 bases, 9 bases remained unmatched. Germline-derived CDR1 and CDR2 are MNHEY and SVGAGI. The CDR3 is 14 amino acids. The CDR3 nucleotides read TGTGCCAGCAGTGACCGACAGGGAGGAGCTGAAGCTTTCTTT. It translates to CASSDRQGGAEAFF.

This clone was counted between two and nine times. This rearrangement joins TRBV29-1 to TRBJ2-3; 11 bases match TRBD2. Per the germline V gene, CDR1 is SQVTM and CDR2 is ANQGSEA. V gave up 7 bases and J gave up 4 bases; unmatched junction bases: 22. This CDR3 has 19 residues. Here the CDR3 reads CSAARLAGIPGNESDTQYF. The CDR3 region has the DNA TGCAGCGCCGCCAGACTAGCGGGAATCCCCGGCAATGAGTCAGATACGCAGTATTTT.

This clone has only a few counts. This sample includes further DNA sequences coding for the same CDR3. The rearrangement links TRBV4-1 to TRBJ2-1; TRBD2 matches 9 bases. V dropped 4 bases and J dropped 8; count of bases not matched to a gene: 15. The germline V gene encodes CDR1 MGHRA and CDR2 YSYEKL. CDR3 length: 17 residues. The CDR3 protein is CASSPLASGNTGHEQFF. CDR3 nucleotide sequence: TGCGCCAGCAGCCCCCTTGCTAGCGGGAACACGGGTCATGAGCAGTTCTTC.

This chain joins TRBV18 and TRBJ2-1; the match to TRBD1 covers 9 bases. Trimming cost V 3 bases and J 2 bases; bases outside gene matches: 11. This CDR3 spans 18 amino acids. Germline V lookup: CDR1 KGHSH, CDR2 LQKENI. The CDR3 DNA follows: TGTGCCAGCTCACCGGTACAGGGGGCGTCTCTGGCCTACAATGAGCAGTTCTTC. It codes for CASSPVQGASLAYNEQFF.